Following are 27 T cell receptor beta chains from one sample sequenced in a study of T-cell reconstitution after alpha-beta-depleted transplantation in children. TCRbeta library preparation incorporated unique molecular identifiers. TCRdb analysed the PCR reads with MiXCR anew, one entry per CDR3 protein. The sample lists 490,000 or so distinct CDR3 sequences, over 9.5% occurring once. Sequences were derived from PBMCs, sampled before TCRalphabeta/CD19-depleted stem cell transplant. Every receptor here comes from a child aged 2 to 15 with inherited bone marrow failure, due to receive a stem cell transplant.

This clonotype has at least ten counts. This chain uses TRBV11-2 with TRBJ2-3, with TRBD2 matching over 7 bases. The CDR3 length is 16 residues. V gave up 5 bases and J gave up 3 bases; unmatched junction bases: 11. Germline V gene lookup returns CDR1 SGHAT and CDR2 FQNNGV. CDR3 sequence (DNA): TGTGCCAGCAGCCCGAAGCGCGGACTAGGAACAGATACGCAGTATTTT. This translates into CASSPKRGLGTDTQYF.

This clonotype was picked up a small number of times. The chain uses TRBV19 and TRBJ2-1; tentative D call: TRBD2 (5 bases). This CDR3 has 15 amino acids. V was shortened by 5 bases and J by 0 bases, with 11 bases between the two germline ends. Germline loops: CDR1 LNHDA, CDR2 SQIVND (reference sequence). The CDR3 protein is CASSGLISSYNEQFF. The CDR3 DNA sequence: TGTGCCAGTAGTGGACTCATTAGCTCCTACAATGAGCAGTTCTTC. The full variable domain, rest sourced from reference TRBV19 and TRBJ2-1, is DGGITQSPKYLFRKEGQNVTLSCEQNLNHDAMYWYRQDPGQGLRLIYYSQIVNDFQKGDIAEGYSVSREKKESFPLTVTSAQKNPTAFYLCASSGLISSYNEQFFGPGTRLTVL.

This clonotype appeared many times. The CDR3, as DNA: TGCGCCAGCAGCCTGGGACTAGCGGGACCCAATGAGCAGTTCTTC. Translated, it gives CASSLGLAGPNEQFF. J is TRBJ2-1 and V is TRBV5-1; 13 nucleotides agree with TRBD2. Losses at the gene ends were 4 bases for V and 6 bases for J; bases not matched to a gene: 4. CDR1 SGHRS and CDR2 YFSETQ come from the germline V gene. The CDR3 length is 15 residues.

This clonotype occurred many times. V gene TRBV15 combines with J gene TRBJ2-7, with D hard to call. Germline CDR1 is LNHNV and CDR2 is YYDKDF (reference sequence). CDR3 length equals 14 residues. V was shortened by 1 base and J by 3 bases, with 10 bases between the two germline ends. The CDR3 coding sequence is TGTGCCACCAGCAGAGGGGCGGCAGGCTACGAGCAGTACTTC. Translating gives CATSRGAAGYEQYF.

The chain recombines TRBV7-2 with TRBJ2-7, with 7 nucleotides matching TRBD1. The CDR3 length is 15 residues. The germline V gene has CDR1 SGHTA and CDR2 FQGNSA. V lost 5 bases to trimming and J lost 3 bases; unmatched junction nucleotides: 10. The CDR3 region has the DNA TGTGCCAGCAGCAACTGGGACAGCAACGGCTACGAGCAGTACTTC. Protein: CASSNWDSNGYEQYF.

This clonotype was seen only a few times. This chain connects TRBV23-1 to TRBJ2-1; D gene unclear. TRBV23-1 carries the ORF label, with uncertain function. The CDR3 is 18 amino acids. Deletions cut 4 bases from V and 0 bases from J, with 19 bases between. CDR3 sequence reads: CASSPPGHVPSSYNEQFF. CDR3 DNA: TGCGCCAGCAGTCCGCCGGGCCATGTTCCTAGCTCCTACAATGAGCAGTTCTTC.

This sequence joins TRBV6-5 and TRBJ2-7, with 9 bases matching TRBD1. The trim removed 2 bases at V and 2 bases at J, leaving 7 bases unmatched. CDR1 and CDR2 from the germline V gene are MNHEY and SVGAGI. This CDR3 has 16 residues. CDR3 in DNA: TGTGCCAGCAGTTACACCCGGGACAGGGTAACCTACGAGCAGTACTTC. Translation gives CASSYTRDRVTYEQYF.

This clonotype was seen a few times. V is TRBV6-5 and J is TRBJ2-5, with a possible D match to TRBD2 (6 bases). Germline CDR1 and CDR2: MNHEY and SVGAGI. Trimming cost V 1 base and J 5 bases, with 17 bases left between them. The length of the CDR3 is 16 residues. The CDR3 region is CASSYWYSGAGETQYF. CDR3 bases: TGTGCCAGCAGTTACTGGTATAGCGGAGCTGGGGAGACCCAGTACTTC.

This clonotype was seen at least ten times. CDR3 sequence (DNA): TGCAGCGTTGAACTGGGGAGGGCCCCCTACGAGCAGTACTTC. This translates into CSVELGRAPYEQYF. The rearrangement uses TRBV29-1 and TRBJ2-7; 7 bases match TRBD2. Trimming took 2 bases from V and 2 from J; bases not matched to a gene: 6. This CDR3 is 14 amino acids long. Germline assignment: CDR1 SQVTM and CDR2 ANQGSEA.

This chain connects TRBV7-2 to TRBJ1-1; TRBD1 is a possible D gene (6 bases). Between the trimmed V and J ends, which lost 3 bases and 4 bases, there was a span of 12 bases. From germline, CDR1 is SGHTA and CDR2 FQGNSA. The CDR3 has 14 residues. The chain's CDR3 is CASSFGGALTEAFF. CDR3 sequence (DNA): TGTGCCAGCAGCTTCGGGGGGGCGCTCACTGAAGCTTTCTTT.

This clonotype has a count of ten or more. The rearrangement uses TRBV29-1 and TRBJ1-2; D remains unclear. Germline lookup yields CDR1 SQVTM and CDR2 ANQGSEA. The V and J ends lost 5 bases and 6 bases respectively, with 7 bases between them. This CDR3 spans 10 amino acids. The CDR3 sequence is CSVSDHGYTF. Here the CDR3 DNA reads TGCAGCGTTAGCGATCATGGCTACACCTTC.

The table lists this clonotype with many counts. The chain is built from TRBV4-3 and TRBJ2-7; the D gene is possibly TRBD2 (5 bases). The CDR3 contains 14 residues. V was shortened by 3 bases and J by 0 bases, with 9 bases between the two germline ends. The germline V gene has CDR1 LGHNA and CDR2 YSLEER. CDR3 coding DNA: TGCGCCAGCAGCCACAGCGGTCGCTCCTACGAGCAGTACTTC. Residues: CASSHSGRSYEQYF.

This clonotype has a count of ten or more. Here the CDR3 DNA reads TGTGCCAGCAGCCATGGGACTAGCAGTCCGAGATACAATGAGCAGTTCTTC. Translation gives CASSHGTSSPRYNEQFF. V gene TRBV3-1 combines with J gene TRBJ2-1, with 9 bases identical to TRBD2. This CDR3 has 17 amino acids. Germline V lookup: CDR1 LGHDT, CDR2 YNNKEL (reference sequence). Trimming removed 3 bases from V and 4 bases from J; junction bases left unmatched: 10.

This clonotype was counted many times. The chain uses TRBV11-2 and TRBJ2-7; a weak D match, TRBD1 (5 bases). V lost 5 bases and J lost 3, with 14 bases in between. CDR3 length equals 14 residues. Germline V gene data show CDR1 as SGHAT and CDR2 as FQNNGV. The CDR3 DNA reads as TGTGCCAGCAGCGCTATCGGACACCTCTACGAGCAGTACTTC. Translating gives CASSAIGHLYEQYF. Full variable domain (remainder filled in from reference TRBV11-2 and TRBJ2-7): EAGVAQSPRYKIIEKRQSVAFWCNPISGHATLYWYQQILGQGPKLLIQFQNNGVVDDSQLPKDRFSAERLKGVDSTLKIQPAKLEDSAVYLCASSAIGHLYEQYFGPGTRLTVT.

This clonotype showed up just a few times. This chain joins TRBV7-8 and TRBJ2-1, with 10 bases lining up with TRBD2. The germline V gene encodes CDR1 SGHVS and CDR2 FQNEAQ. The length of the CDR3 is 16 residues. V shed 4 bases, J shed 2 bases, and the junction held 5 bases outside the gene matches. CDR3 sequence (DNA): TGTGCCAGCAGCTCTTCACTAGCGGGGCCCTACAATGAGCAGTTCTTC. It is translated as CASSSSLAGPYNEQFF.

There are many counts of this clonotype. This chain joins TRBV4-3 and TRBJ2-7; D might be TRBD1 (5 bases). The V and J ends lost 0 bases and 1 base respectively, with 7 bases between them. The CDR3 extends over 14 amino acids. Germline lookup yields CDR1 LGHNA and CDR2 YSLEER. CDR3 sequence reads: CASSQEGQSYEQYF. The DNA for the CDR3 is TGCGCCAGCAGCCAAGAGGGGCAATCCTACGAGCAGTACTTC.

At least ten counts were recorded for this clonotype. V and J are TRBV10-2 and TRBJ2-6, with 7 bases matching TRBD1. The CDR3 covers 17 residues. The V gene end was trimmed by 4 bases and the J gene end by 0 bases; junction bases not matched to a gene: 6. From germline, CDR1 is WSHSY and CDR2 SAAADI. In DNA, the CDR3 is TGCGCCAGCAGTGGACAGGGATTTCTCTCTGGGGCCAACGTCCTGACTTTC. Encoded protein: CASSGQGFLSGANVLTF.

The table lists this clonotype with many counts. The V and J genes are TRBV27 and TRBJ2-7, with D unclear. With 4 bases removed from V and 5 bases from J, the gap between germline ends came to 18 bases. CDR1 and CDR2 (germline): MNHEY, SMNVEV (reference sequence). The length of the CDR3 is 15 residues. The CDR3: CASSSSAGSFDEQYF. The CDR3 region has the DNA TGTGCCAGCAGTTCCTCCGCCGGCTCATTCGACGAGCAGTACTTC.

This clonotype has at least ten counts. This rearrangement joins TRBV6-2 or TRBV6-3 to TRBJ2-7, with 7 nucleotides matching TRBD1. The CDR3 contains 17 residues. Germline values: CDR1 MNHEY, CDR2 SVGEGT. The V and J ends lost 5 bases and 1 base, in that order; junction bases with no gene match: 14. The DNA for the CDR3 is TGTGCCAGCAGTGCTACTCCGAAGGGGGCTGAGTCCTACGAGCAGTACTTC. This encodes CASSATPKGAESYEQYF.

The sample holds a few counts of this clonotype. The CDR3 DNA reads as TGTGCCAGCAGTTTTACGGGATACGGGACAGATACGCAGTATTTT. Its translation: CASSFTGYGTDTQYF. V gene TRBV7-2 combines with J gene TRBJ2-3, with D tentatively TRBD2 (5 bases). This CDR3 is 15 amino acids long. Trimming removed 6 bases from V and 3 bases from J, with 16 bases in between. Germline CDR1 reads SGHTA; CDR2 reads FQGNSA.

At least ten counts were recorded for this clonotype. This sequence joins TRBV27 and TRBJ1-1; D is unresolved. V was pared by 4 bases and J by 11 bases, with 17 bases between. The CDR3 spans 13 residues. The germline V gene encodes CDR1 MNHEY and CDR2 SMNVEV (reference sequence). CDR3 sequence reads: CASSSLLGLWAFF. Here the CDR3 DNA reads TGTGCCAGCAGTTCCCTTCTCGGGCTTTGGGCTTTCTTT.

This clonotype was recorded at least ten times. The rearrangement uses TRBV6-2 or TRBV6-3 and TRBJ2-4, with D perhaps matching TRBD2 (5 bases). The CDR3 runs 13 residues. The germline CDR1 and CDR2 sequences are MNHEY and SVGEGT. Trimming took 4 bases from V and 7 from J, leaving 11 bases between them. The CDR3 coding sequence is TGTGCCAGCAGTTCCACTAGTTCCAACATTCAGTACTTC. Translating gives CASSSTSSNIQYF.

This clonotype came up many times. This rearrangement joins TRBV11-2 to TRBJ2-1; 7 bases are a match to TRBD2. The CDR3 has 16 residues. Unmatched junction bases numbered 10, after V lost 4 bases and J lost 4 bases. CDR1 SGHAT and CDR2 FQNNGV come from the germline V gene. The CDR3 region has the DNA TGTGCCAGCAGCTCGATAGCGGGCCGACCGTACAATGAGCAGTTCTTC. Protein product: CASSSIAGRPYNEQFF.

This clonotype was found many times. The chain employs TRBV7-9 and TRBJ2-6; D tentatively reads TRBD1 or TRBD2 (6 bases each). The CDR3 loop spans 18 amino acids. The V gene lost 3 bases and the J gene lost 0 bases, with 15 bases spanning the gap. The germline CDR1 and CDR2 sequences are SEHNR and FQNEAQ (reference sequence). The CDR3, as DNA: TGTGCCAGCAGCTTTGGCCGGGGGCACTCCTCTGGGGCCAACGTCCTGACTTTC. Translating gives CASSFGRGHSSGANVLTF. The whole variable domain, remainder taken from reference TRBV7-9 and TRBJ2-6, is DTGVSQNPRHKITKRGQNVTFRCDPISEHNRLYWYRQTLGQGPEFLTYFQNEAQLEKSRLLSDRFSAERPKGSFSTLEIQRTEQGDSAMYLCASSFGRGHSSGANVLTFGAGSRLTVL.

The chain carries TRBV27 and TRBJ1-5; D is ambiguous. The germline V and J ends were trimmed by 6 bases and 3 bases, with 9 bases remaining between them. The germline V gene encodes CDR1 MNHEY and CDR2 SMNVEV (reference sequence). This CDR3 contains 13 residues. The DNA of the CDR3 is TGTGCCAGCAGCGAAGGATCCAATCAGCCCCAGCATTTT. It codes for CASSEGSNQPQHF.

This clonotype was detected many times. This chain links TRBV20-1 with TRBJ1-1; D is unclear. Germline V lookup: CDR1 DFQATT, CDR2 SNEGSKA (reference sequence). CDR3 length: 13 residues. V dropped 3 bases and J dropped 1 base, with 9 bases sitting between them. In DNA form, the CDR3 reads TGCAGTGCTAGGCAGAGCGGGAACACTGAAGCTTTCTTT. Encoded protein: CSARQSGNTEAFF.

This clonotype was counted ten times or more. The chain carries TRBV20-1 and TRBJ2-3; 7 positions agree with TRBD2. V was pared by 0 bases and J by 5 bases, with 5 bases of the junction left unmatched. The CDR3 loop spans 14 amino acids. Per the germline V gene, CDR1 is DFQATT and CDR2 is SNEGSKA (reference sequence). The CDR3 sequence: CSARDPIAGDTQYF. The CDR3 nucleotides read TGCAGTGCTAGAGATCCGATAGCGGGAGATACGCAGTATTTT.